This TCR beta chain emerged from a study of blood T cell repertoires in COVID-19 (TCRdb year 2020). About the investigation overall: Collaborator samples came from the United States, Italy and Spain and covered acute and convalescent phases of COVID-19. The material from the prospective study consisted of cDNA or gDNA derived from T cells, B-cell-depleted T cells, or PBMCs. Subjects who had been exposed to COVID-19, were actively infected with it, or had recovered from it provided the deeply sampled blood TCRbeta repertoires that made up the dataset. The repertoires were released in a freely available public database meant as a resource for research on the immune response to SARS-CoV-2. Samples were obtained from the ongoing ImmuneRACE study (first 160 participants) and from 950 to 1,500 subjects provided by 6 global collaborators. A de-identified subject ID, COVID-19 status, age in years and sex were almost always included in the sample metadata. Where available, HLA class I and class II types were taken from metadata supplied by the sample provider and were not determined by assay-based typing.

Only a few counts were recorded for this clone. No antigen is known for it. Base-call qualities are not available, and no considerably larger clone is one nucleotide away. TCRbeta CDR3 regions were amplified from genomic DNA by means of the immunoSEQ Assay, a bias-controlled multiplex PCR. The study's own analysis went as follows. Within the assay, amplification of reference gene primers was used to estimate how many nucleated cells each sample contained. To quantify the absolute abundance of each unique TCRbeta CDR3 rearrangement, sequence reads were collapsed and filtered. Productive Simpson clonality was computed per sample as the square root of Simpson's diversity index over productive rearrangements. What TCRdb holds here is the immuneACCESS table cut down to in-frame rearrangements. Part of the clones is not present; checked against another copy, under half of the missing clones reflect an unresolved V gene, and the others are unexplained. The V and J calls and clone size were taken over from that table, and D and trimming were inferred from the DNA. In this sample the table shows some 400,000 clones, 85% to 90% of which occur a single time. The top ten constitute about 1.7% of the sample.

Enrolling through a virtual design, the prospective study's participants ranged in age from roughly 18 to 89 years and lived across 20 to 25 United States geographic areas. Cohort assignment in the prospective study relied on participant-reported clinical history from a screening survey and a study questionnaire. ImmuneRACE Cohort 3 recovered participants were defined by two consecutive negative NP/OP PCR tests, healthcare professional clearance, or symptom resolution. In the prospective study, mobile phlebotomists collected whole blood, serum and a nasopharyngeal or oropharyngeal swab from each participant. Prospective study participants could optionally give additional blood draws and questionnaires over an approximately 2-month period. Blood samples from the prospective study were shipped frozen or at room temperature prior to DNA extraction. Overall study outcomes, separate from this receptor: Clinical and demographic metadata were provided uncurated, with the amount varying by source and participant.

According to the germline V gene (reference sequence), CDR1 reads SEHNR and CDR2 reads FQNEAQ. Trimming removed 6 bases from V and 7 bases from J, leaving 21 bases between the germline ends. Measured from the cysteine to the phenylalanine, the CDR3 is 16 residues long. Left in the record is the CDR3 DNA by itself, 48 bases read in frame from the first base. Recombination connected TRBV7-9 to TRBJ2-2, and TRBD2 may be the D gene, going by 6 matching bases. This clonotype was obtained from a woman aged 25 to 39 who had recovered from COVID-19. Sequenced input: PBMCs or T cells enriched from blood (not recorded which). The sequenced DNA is TGTGCCAGCAGAGCTAAACCGGGACTGAGGGTCGGGGAGCTGTTTTTT. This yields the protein CASRAKPGLRVGELFF. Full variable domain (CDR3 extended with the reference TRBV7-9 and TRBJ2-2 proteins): DTGVSQNPRHKITKRGQNVTFRCDPISEHNRLYWYRQTLGQGPEFLTYFQNEAQLEKSRLLSDRFSAERPKGSFSTLEIQRTEQGDSAMYLCASRAKPGLRVGELFFGEGSRLTVL.